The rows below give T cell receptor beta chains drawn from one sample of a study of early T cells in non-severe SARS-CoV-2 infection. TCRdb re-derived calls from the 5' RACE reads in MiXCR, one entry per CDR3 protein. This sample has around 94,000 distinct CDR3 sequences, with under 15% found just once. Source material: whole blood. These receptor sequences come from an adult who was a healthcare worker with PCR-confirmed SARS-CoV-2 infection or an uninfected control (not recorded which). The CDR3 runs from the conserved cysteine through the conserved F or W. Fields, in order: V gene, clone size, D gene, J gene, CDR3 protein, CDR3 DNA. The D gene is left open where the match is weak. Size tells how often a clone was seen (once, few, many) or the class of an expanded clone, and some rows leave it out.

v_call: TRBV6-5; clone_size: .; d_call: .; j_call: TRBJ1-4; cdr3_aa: CASSPGQKEKLFF; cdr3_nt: TGTGCCAGCAGTCCCGGACAAAAGGAAAAACTGTTTTTT
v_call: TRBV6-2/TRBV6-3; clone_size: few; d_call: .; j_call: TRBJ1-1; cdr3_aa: CASSQQTNTEAFF; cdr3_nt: TGTGCCAGCAGCCAACAGACGAACACTGAAGCTTTCTTT
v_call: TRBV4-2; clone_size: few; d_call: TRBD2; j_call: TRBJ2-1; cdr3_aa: CASSQDMRPTSGRVNEQFF; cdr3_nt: TGTGCCAGCAGCCAAGATATGCGTCCGACTAGCGGGAGGGTCAATGAGCAGTTCTTC
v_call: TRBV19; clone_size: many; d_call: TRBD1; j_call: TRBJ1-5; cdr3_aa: CASRRQGGGIQPQHF; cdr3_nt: TGTGCCAGTAGGCGACAGGGAGGGGGAATTCAGCCCCAGCATTTT
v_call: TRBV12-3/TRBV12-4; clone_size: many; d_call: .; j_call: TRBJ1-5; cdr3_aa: CASSFGQPQHF; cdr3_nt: TGTGCCAGCAGTTTCGGTCAGCCCCAGCATTTT
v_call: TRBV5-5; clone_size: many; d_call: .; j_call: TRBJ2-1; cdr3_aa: CASSSTGTTYNEQFF; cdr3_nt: TGTGCCAGCAGCTCCACCGGGACAACCTACAATGAGCAGTTCTTC
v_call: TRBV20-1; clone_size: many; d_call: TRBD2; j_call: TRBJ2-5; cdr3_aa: CSAPTSGSGRETQYF; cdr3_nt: TGCAGTGCCCCGACTAGCGGGAGTGGAAGAGAGACCCAGTACTTC
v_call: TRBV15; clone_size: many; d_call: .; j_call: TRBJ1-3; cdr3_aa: CATSRVKDNLGNTIYF; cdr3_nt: TGTGCCACCAGCAGAGTCAAGGACAACCTCGGAAACACCATATATTTT
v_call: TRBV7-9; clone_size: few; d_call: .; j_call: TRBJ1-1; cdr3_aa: CASSSAGAEAFF; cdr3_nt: TGTGCCAGCAGCTCGGCCGGGGCTGAAGCTTTCTTT
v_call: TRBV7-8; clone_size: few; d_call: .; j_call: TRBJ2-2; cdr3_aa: CASSPGETPFTGELFF; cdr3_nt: TGTGCCAGCAGCCCGGGGGAGACTCCCTTCACCGGGGAGCTGTTTTTT
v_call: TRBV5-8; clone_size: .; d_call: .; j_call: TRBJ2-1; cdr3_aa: CASSRLGIEQFF; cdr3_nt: TGTGCCAGCAGCAGACTAGGGATTGAGCAGTTCTTC
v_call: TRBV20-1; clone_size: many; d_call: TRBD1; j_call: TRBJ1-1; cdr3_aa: CSASLTGQEPEAFF; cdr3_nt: TGCAGTGCTTCCTTGACAGGGCAGGAGCCTGAAGCTTTCTTT
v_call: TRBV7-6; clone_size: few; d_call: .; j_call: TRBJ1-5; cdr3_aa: CASSLAGRGMGPQHF; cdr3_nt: TGTGCCAGCAGCTTAGCAGGGAGGGGAATGGGCCCCCAGCATTTT
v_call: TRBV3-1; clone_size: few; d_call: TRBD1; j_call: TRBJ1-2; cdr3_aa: CASSQTGWDYHGYTF; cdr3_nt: TGTGCCAGCAGCCAGACAGGGTGGGATTACCATGGCTACACCTTC
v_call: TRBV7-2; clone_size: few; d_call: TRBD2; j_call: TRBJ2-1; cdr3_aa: CASSSRPSGTHEQFF; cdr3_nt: TGTGCCAGCAGCTCCCGGCCTAGCGGGACCCATGAGCAGTTCTTC
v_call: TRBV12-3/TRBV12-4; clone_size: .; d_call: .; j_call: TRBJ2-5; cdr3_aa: CASSLGLQGGSETQYF; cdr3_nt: TGTGCCAGCAGTTTGGGGTTGCAGGGGGGATCAGAGACCCAGTACTTC
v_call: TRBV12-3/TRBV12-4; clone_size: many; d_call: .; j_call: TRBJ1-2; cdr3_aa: CASSLARRGYTF; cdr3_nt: TGTGCCAGCAGTTTAGCGAGGAGGGGCTACACCTTC
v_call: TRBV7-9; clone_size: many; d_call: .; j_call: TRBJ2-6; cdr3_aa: CASGLSGANVLTF; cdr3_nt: TGTGCCAGCGGTCTCTCTGGGGCCAACGTCCTGACTTTC
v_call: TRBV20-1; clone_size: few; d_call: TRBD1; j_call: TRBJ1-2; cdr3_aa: CSATKPGQVYYGYTF; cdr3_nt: TGCAGTGCTACTAAACCGGGACAGGTGTACTATGGCTACACCTTC
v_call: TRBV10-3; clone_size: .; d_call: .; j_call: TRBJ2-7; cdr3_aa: CASRQGSDEQYF; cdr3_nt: TGTGCCTCGAGGCAGGGTAGCGACGAGCAGTACTTC
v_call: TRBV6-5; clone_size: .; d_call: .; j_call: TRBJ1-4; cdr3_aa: CTSSYLGGTNEKLFF; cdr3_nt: TGTACCAGCAGTTACTTGGGGGGGACTAATGAAAAACTGTTTTTT
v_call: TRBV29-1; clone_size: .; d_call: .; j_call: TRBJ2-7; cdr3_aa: CSAGLSNYEQYF; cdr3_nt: TGCAGCGCGGGACTTTCAAACTACGAGCAGTACTTC
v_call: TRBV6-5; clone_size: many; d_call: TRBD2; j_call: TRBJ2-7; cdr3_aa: CASSYETSGIYEQYF; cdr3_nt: TGTGCCAGCAGTTACGAGACTAGCGGGATCTACGAGCAGTACTTC
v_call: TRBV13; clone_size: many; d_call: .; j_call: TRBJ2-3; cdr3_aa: CASSLAAMGGDTQYF; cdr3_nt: TGTGCCAGCAGCTTAGCCGCAATGGGGGGAGATACGCAGTATTTT
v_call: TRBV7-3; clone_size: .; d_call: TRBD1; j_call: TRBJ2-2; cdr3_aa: CASSPTGAGELFF; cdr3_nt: TGTGCCAGCAGCCCTACAGGGGCCGGGGAGCTGTTTTTT
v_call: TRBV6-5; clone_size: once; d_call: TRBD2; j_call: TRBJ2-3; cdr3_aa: CASSYLGLAHTDTQYF; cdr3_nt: TGTGCCAGCAGTTACTTAGGACTAGCGCACACAGATACGCAGTATTTT
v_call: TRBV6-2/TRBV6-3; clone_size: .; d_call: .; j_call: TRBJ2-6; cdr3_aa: CASRAAGANVLTF; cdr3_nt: TGTGCCAGCAGGGCGGCTGGGGCCAACGTCCTGACTTTC
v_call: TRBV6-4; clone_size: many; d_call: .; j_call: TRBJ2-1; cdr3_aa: CASSVESHNEQFF; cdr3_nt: TGTGCCAGCAGTGTAGAGTCCCATAATGAGCAGTTCTTC
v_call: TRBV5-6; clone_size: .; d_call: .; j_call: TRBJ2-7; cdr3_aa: CASSRGDSSTYEQYF; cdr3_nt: TGTGCCAGCAGCCGCGGGGACTCGAGCACCTACGAGCAGTACTTC
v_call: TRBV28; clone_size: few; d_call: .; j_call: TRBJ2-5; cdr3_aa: CASSLWSGTTETQYF; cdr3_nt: TGTGCCAGCTCCTTATGGTCGGGTACCACCGAGACCCAGTACTTC
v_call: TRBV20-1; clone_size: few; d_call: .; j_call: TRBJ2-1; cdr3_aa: CSAAATPGVNEQFF; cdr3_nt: TGCAGTGCCGCCGCTACACCCGGGGTCAATGAGCAGTTCTTC
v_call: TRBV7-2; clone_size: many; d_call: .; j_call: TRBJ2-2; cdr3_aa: CASSTPHTGELFF; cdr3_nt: TGTGCCAGCAGCACCCCGCACACCGGGGAGCTGTTTTTT
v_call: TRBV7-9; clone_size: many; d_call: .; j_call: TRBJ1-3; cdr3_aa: CASSLAGPGNTIYF; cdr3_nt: TGTGCCAGCAGCTTAGCAGGCCCTGGAAACACCATATATTTT
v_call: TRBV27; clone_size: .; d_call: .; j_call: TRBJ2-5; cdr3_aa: CASSLRELETQYF; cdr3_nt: TGTGCCAGCAGCCTCAGAGAACTAGAGACCCAGTACTTC
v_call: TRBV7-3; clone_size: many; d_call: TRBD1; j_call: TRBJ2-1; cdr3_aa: CASSPPGQPVNEQFF; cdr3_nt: TGTGCCAGCAGTCCTCCGGGACAGCCCGTCAATGAGCAGTTCTTC
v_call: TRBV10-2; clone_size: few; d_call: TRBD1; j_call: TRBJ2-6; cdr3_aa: CASSVGGGSGANVLTF; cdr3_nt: TGCGCCAGCAGCGTAGGGGGCGGGTCTGGGGCCAACGTCCTGACTTTC
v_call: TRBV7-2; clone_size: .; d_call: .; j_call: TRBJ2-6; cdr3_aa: CASSLEALSALTGANVLTF; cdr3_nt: TGTGCCAGCAGCTTAGAGGCCCTATCTGCCCTTACTGGGGCCAACGTCCTGACTTTC
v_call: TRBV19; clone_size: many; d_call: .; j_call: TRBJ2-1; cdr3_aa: CASLWQVNEQFF; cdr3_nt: TGTGCCAGTCTTTGGCAGGTCAATGAGCAGTTCTTC
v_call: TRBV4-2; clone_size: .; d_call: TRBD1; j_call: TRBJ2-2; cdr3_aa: CASSQEGTATGELFF; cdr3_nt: TGTGCCAGCAGCCAAGAGGGGACAGCCACCGGGGAGCTGTTTTTT
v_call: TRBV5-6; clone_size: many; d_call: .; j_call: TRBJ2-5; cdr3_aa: CASSSERAALKETQYF; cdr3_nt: TGTGCCAGCAGCTCGGAGAGAGCAGCCCTAAAAGAGACCCAGTACTTC
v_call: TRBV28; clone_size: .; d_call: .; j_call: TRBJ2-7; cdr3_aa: CASRDTYYEQYF; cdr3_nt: TGTGCCAGCAGGGACACATACTACGAGCAGTACTTC
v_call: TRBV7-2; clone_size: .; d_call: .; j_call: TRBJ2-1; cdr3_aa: CASTAGGRNEQFF; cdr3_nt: TGTGCCAGCACGGCAGGGGGGAGGAATGAGCAGTTCTTC
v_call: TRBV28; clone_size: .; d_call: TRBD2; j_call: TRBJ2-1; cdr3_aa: CASSLGPSGRVNEQFF; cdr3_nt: TGTGCCAGCAGTTTAGGTCCTAGCGGGAGAGTGAATGAGCAGTTCTTC